These 9 T cell receptor beta chains were sequenced from one sample in a study of cytomegalovirus exposure and HLA in healthy donors. Both 60 Vbeta primers and 13 Jbeta primers went into the PCR. TCRdb keeps only in-frame clones here, not all; method: immunoSEQ multiplex PCR. The data hold about 150,000 clones, with about 70% observed a single time. The specimen sequenced was PBMCs. These receptors were taken from a man between 18 and 35 years old in good health and CMV-seronegative.

This clone was observed a few times. The chain carries TRBV29-1 and TRBJ1-2, with unresolved D. Germline lookup yields CDR1 SQVTM and CDR2 ANQGSEA. Trimming took 7 bases from V and 2 from J, leaving 11 bases between them. The CDR3 consists of 12 residues. This chain's CDR3 is CSAKDSNYGYTF. The DNA of the CDR3 is TGCAGCGCCAAGGACTCGAACTATGGCTACACCTTC.

The chain uses TRBV5-8 and TRBJ1-1, with 11 positions matching TRBD1. Germline V lookup: CDR1 SGHTS, CDR2 YDEGEE. The CDR3 length is 17 residues. The V segment lost 4 bases and the J segment 3 bases; nucleotides outside the gene matches: 11. CDR3 in amino acids: CASSPGTGGPVDTEAFF. CDR3 coding DNA: TGTGCCAGCAGCCCGGGGACAGGGGGGCCGGTGGACACTGAAGCTTTCTTT.

A word on this clone: At one end, the junction sequence differs from germline, possibly due to a read error. The V call is TRBV6-1, the J call TRBJ2-6; TRBD1 might be the D (5 bases). Per the germline V gene, CDR1 is MNHNS and CDR2 is SASEGT. This CDR3 comprises 13 residues. CDR3 nucleotide sequence: TGTGCCGCTGGCCCTTCTGGGGCCAACGGCCTGACTTTC. Translating gives CAAGPSGANGLTF.

The chain couples TRBV6-5 to TRBJ1-5, with D possibly TRBD1 on 5 matching bases. The germline V gene has CDR1 MNHEY and CDR2 SVGAGI. CDR3 length: 12 amino acids. V was clipped by 7 bases and J by 7 bases, with 11 bases between them. The DNA of the CDR3 is TGTGCCAGCACGCAGGGTGACCAGCCCCAGCATTTT. Translated, it gives CASTQGDQPQHF.

This sequence joins TRBV21-1 and TRBJ2-5; the D call TRBD1 from the table was never checked on the DNA. The J call is uncertain, as TRBJ2-7 better fits the DNA end. TRBV21-1 is a pseudogene locus. The CDR3 contains 12 residues. Here the CDR3 DNA reads TGTGCCTCGGACAGGCCAATGTACGAGCAGTACTTC. It is translated as CASDRPMYEQYF.

The chain's CDR3 is CAISEGTGSGNTIYF. In nucleotides, the CDR3 is TGTGCCATCAGTGAGGGGACAGGGTCTGGAAACACCATATATTTT. V is TRBV10-3 and J is TRBJ1-3, with 9 bases identical to TRBD1. V gave up 2 bases and J gave up 1 base; unmatched junction bases: 0. The germline V gene encodes CDR1 ENHRY and CDR2 SYGVKD. There are 15 residues in the CDR3.

The chain recombines TRBV5-1 with TRBJ2-5; D remains ambiguous. The V end lost 1 base, the J end lost 5 bases, and 12 bases lay between the germline ends. This CDR3 has 14 amino acids. CDR1 and CDR2 from the germline V gene are SGHRS and YFSETQ. The chain's CDR3 is CASSLSSVSETQYF. The DNA for the CDR3 is TGCGCCAGCAGCTTGAGCAGCGTATCTGAGACCCAGTACTTC.

The V gene is TRBV10-1, the J gene TRBJ2-2; D perhaps matches TRBD1 (6 bases). Trimming took 3 bases from V and 4 from J, leaving 9 bases between them. Germline V gene data show CDR1 as WNHNN and CDR2 as SYGVQD (reference sequence). The CDR3 length is 14 residues. The CDR3 DNA reads TGCGCCAGCAGTGAACAGGGAGTCACCGGGGAGCTGTTTTTT. It yields the protein CASSEQGVTGELFF.

The chain is built from TRBV30 and TRBJ1-1, with D maybe TRBD1 (5 bases). The V gene lost 0 bases and the J gene lost 4 bases, with 18 bases spanning the gap. The CDR3 runs to 16 residues. Per germline, CDR1 GTSNPN and CDR2 SVGIG (reference sequence). CDR3 protein: CAWSVWPLERGTEAFF. The CDR3 DNA reads TGTGCCTGGAGTGTTTGGCCTCTGGAAAGGGGCACTGAAGCTTTCTTT.